The sequence of this T cell receptor beta chain was determined in a study of T cell repertoires in cytomegalovirus infection. Overall study findings and caveats: It was HLA-C-restricted CMV-specific TCR beta clonotypes that dominated the response ex vivo.

Using its own MiXCR run on the reads, TCRdb lists one record per CDR3 protein. Of about 920,000 distinct CDR3 sequences in the sample, roughly 30% are singletons; the top ten hold over 10%. CDR1 and CDR2 from the germline V gene are SGHVT and SQSDAQ. This CDR3 comprises 13 residues. Trimming removed 7 bases at V and 3 bases at J, with 11 bases between. Comment on this clonotype: The antigen is undetermined.

Source: cultured CD8+ T cells from PBMCs, taken from culture after CMV antigen stimulation. V and J are TRBV7-4 and TRBJ2-3; no definite D call. This clonotype originated in a human donor in good health (CMV status not recorded). Some clones in this sample may be carry-over from other donors' samples. The CDR3 region has the DNA TGTGCCAGCATCCGGACGAAGACAGATACGCAGTATTTT. It translates to CASIRTKTDTQYF.